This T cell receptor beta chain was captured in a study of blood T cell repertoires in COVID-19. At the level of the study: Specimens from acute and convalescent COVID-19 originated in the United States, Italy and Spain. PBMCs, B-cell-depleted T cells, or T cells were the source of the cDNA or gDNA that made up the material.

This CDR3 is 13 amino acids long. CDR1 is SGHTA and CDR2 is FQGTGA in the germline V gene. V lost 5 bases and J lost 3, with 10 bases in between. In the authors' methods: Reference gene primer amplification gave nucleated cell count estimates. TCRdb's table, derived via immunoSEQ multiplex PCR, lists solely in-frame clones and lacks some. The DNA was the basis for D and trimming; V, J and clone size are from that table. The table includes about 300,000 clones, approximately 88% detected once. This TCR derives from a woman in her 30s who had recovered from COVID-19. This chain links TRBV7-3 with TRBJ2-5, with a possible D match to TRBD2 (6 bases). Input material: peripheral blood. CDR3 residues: CASSQTREETQYF. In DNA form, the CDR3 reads TGTGCCAGCAGCCAGACTAGAGAAGAGACCCAGTACTTC.